A selection of T cell receptor beta chains follows, all from one sample in a study of blood T cell repertoires in COVID-19. Using immunoSEQ multiplex PCR, the repertoire was profiled, and TCRdb retains in-frame clones only, with some absent. The sample holds 140,000 or so clones, approximately 84% seen once. The sequenced sample was peripheral blood. These receptors were taken from a human donor in a cohort sampled during active COVID-19. Both conserved end residues are part of each CDR3. The order of the fields is CDR3 length, V gene, D gene, clone size, J gene, CDR3 protein, CDR3 DNA. The D gene is left open where the match is weak. A clone size is listed for some rows: how often the clone was seen (once, few, many), or a class if it is expanded.

length: 14
V: TRBV3-1/TRBV3-2
D: TRBD1
size: NA
J: TRBJ2-3
CDR3: CASTSGTASDTQYF
DNA: TGTGCCAGCACCTCCGGGACAGCTTCCGATACGCAGTATTTT

length: 13
V: TRBV7-3
D: NA
size: NA
J: TRBJ2-3
CDR3: CASSLGITDTQYF
DNA: TGTGCCAGCAGCTTGGGCATCACAGATACGCAGTATTTT

length: 14
V: TRBV11-2
D: TRBD1
size: NA
J: TRBJ1-6
CDR3: CASSFRTGGSPLHF
DNA: TGTGCCAGCAGCTTCCGGACAGGGGGGTCACCCCTCCACTTT

length: 17
V: TRBV21-1
D: NA
size: NA
J: TRBJ2-5
CDR3: CASSKDPFCGRAETQYF
DNA: TGTGCCAGCAGCAAAGACCCCTTTTGCGGGAGGGCGGAGACCCAGTACTTC

length: 14
V: TRBV5-1
D: TRBD1
size: once
J: TRBJ2-1
CDR3: CASSFSDRVDEQFF
DNA: TGCGCCAGCAGCTTTTCCGACAGGGTCGATGAGCAGTTCTTC

length: 15
V: TRBV5-5
D: NA
size: NA
J: TRBJ2-5
CDR3: CASAPPGVGPETQYF
DNA: TGTGCCAGCGCTCCACCGGGGGTGGGTCCGGAGACCCAGTACTTC

length: 16
V: TRBV5-1
D: TRBD1
size: few
J: TRBJ1-5
CDR3: CASSLGPGGADQPQHF
DNA: TGCGCCAGCAGCTTGGGGCCAGGGGGCGCCGATCAGCCCCAGCATTTT

length: 13
V: TRBV23-1
D: TRBD1
size: NA
J: TRBJ1-2
CDR3: CASRDRERYGYTF
DNA: TGCGCCAGCAGGGACAGGGAAAGGTATGGCTACACCTTC

length: 20
V: TRBV15
D: TRBD2
size: NA
J: TRBJ2-1
CDR3: CATSRKGLAGGPPSYNEQFF
DNA: TGTGCCACCAGCAGGAAAGGACTAGCGGGAGGGCCCCCCTCCTACAATGAGCAGTTCTTC

length: 17
V: TRBV7-9
D: TRBD1
size: NA
J: TRBJ1-6
CDR3: CASSPQGAVSYNSPLHF
DNA: TGTGCCAGCAGCCCTCAGGGGGCTGTATCCTATAATTCACCCCTCCACTTT

length: 14
V: TRBV28
D: NA
size: NA
J: TRBJ1-5
CDR3: CASSLPVRNQPQHF
DNA: TGTGCCAGCAGTTTGCCGGTGAGGAATCAGCCCCAGCATTTT

length: 15
V: TRBV6-6
D: TRBD1
size: NA
J: TRBJ2-4
CDR3: CASRGTVFAKNIQYF
DNA: TGTGCCAGCAGGGGGACAGTCTTCGCCAAAAACATTCAGTACTTC

length: 13
V: TRBV5-4
D: NA
size: NA
J: TRBJ2-1
CDR3: CASSLQGTDEQFF
DNA: TGTGCCAGCAGCTTACAGGGTACCGATGAGCAGTTCTTC

length: 15
V: TRBV7-9
D: TRBD1
size: NA
J: TRBJ1-1
CDR3: CASSFVGQGNTEAFF
DNA: TGTGCCAGCAGCTTTGTGGGACAGGGGAACACTGAAGCTTTCTTT

length: 16
V: TRBV9
D: NA
size: once
J: TRBJ1-1
CDR3: CASSVATGSGNTEAFF
DNA: TGTGCCAGCAGCGTAGCTACCGGGAGCGGCAACACTGAAGCTTTCTTT

length: 16
V: TRBV6-5
D: TRBD2
size: NA
J: TRBJ2-5
CDR3: CASSYVSSGSQETQYF
DNA: TGTGCCAGCAGTTACGTGTCTAGCGGTTCCCAAGAGACCCAGTACTTC

length: 16
V: TRBV19
D: TRBD2
size: once
J: TRBJ2-5
CDR3: CASSKGLAGPQETQYF
DNA: TGTGCCAGTAGTAAGGGACTAGCGGGACCTCAAGAGACCCAGTACTTC

length: 18
V: TRBV4-2
D: NA
size: once
J: TRBJ2-2
CDR3: CASSQESGLQGITGELFF
DNA: TGTGCCAGCAGCCAAGAATCTGGTTTACAGGGCATCACCGGGGAGCTGTTTTTT

length: 16
V: TRBV7-6
D: TRBD1
size: NA
J: TRBJ2-2
CDR3: CASSANRGTNTGELFF
DNA: TGTGCCAGCAGCGCTAACAGGGGAACGAACACCGGGGAGCTGTTTTTT

length: 15
V: TRBV21-1
D: NA
size: NA
J: TRBJ1-1
CDR3: CASSKVQGQDTEAFF
DNA: TGTGCCAGCAGCAAAGTACAGGGGCAGGACACTGAAGCTTTCTTT

length: 15
V: TRBV2
D: TRBD1
size: NA
J: TRBJ1-4
CDR3: CASSAQGASSEKLFF
DNA: TGTGCCAGCAGCGCACAGGGGGCGAGTAGTGAAAAACTGTTTTTT

length: 14
V: TRBV27
D: NA
size: NA
J: TRBJ1-6
CDR3: CASRKEGPNSPLHF
DNA: TGTGCCAGCAGGAAGGAGGGCCCCAATTCACCCCTCCACTTT

length: 15
V: TRBV21-1
D: NA
size: few
J: TRBJ1-6
CDR3: CASGFGTAISLPLHF
DNA: TGTGCCAGCGGTTTCGGGACAGCCATCTCACTACCCCTCCACTTT

length: 12
V: TRBV7-9
D: NA
size: NA
J: TRBJ1-2
CDR3: CASSPAGNGYTF
DNA: TGTGCCAGCAGCCCCGCGGGGAATGGCTACACCTTC

length: 15
V: TRBV9
D: NA
size: NA
J: TRBJ2-3
CDR3: CASSAGTNPTDTQYF
DNA: TGTGCCAGCAGCGCCGGGACAAACCCCACAGATACGCAGTATTTT

length: 14
V: TRBV4-1
D: NA
size: NA
J: TRBJ2-1
CDR3: CASSQGANYNEQFF
DNA: TGCGCCAGCAGCCAAGGGGCAAATTACAATGAGCAGTTCTTC

length: 14
V: TRBV11-2
D: NA
size: NA
J: TRBJ1-1
CDR3: CASSLDRGGTEAFF
DNA: TGTGCCAGCAGCTTAGATCGGGGTGGGACTGAAGCTTTCTTT

length: 11
V: TRBV30
D: TRBD1
size: NA
J: TRBJ2-7
CDR3: CAWSTGTARYF
DNA: TGTGCCTGGAGCACCGGGACAGCGCGGTACTTC

length: 13
V: TRBV28
D: NA
size: NA
J: TRBJ2-7
CDR3: CASSLRRTYEQYF
DNA: TGTGCCAGCAGTTTAAGGCGGACCTACGAGCAGTACTTC

length: 16
V: TRBV24-1
D: TRBD2
size: NA
J: TRBJ2-1
CDR3: CATSDAVSGSRDEQFF
DNA: TGTGCCACCAGTGATGCAGTGAGCGGGAGTCGGGATGAGCAGTTCTTC

length: 14
V: TRBV27
D: TRBD1
size: NA
J: TRBJ2-1
CDR3: CASSQGTGGNEQFF
DNA: TGTGCCAGCAGCCAGGGGACAGGGGGCAATGAGCAGTTCTTC

length: 14
V: TRBV10-3
D: NA
size: NA
J: TRBJ2-3
CDR3: CAISESKGGDTQYF
DNA: TGTGCCATCAGTGAGTCCAAAGGCGGGGATACGCAGTATTTT

length: 13
V: TRBV6-1
D: NA
size: NA
J: TRBJ2-2
CDR3: CASSDNSPGELFF
DNA: TGTGCCAGCAGTGATAATTCTCCCGGGGAGCTGTTTTTT

length: 15
V: TRBV9
D: TRBD2
size: NA
J: TRBJ2-1
CDR3: CASSVGTSGGGEQFF
DNA: TGTGCCAGCAGCGTAGGGACTAGCGGGGGGGGCGAGCAGTTCTTC

length: 13
V: TRBV7-3
D: NA
size: NA
J: TRBJ2-3
CDR3: CASSLISADTQYF
DNA: TGTGCCAGCAGCTTAATTTCCGCAGATACGCAGTATTTT

length: 15
V: TRBV19
D: NA
size: NA
J: TRBJ2-2
CDR3: CASSIAGRNTGELFF
DNA: TGTGCCAGTAGTATCGCGGGAAGGAACACCGGGGAGCTGTTTTTT

length: 14
V: TRBV28
D: TRBD1
size: NA
J: TRBJ2-3
CDR3: CASNVRGRGDAQYF
DNA: TGTGCCAGCAACGTCAGGGGGCGCGGAGATGCGCAGTATTTT

length: 14
V: TRBV4-2
D: NA
size: NA
J: TRBJ1-4
CDR3: CASSQGTANEKLFF
DNA: TGTGCCAGCAGCCAAGGGACAGCTAATGAAAAACTGTTTTTT

length: 13
V: TRBV19
D: NA
size: NA
J: TRBJ1-2
CDR3: CAAFGASTRGYTF
DNA: TGTGCCGCCTTCGGTGCCTCCACTAGGGGCTACACCTTC

length: 17
V: TRBV15
D: NA
size: NA
J: TRBJ1-4
CDR3: CATTYQGHSATNEKLFF
DNA: TGTGCCACCACATACCAAGGACACTCAGCAACTAATGAAAAACTGTTTTTT

length: 13
V: TRBV7-3
D: TRBD1
size: NA
J: TRBJ2-3
CDR3: CASSTTGTDTQYF
DNA: TGTGCCAGCAGCACGACAGGGACAGATACGCAGTATTTT

length: 12
V: TRBV19
D: TRBD1
size: once
J: TRBJ1-2
CDR3: CASATGDYGYTF
DNA: TGTGCCAGCGCGACAGGGGACTATGGCTACACCTTC

length: 14
V: TRBV19
D: NA
size: NA
J: TRBJ2-6
CDR3: CASSIQGSRSVLTF
DNA: TGTGCCAGTAGTATCCAGGGGAGTCGGAGCGTCCTGACTTTC

length: 17
V: TRBV9
D: NA
size: few
J: TRBJ2-5
CDR3: CASSVGPGGGGRETQYF
DNA: TGTGCCAGCAGCGTAGGACCCGGAGGGGGCGGTAGGGAGACCCAGTACTTC

length: 15
V: TRBV11-1
D: NA
size: NA
J: TRBJ2-2
CDR3: CASSPPATNTGELFF
DNA: TGTGCCAGCAGCCCCCCCGCTACGAACACCGGGGAGCTGTTTTTT